The T cell receptor (beta chain) under discussion was sequenced for a study of T cell responses to AZD1222 COVID-19 vaccine. Broader study findings: Vaccine-related CD4 TCRs covered spike, predominating at 160-218 and 743-854. Clonal diversity may have been underestimated, and the donors were mostly white British, with more females than males. It was only after the peak T cell response that any repertoires were sampled.

This clone was recorded a few times. Antigen: not known. Germline CDR1 reads SGHRS; CDR2 reads YFSETQ. After removal of 4 bases from V and 3 bases from J, the junction contained 10 bases not matched to a gene. The CDR3 is 16 amino acids. Method: immunoSEQ multiplex PCR; TCRdb's copy keeps in-frame clones and lacks some. The sample comprises 200,000 or so clones, approximately 93% of which are singletons, and around 1% rests with the top ten. This TCR came from an adult who received the AZD1222 COVID-19 vaccine. The material sequenced was peripheral blood, taken 28 days after the second AZD1222 dose. V gene TRBV5-1 combines with J gene TRBJ2-3; 8 bases match TRBD2. As DNA, the CDR3 is TGCGCCAGCAGCCCGGGACTAGATCAGGGGACAGATACGCAGTATTTT. Its protein is CASSPGLDQGTDTQYF.